A single sample is the source of the 27 T cell receptor beta chains below, sequenced in a study of blood T cell repertoires in COVID-19. TCRdb's copy holds only in-frame clones and misses some; the assay was immunoSEQ multiplex PCR. The table shows roughly 160,000 clones, with almost 85% occurring only once. The sequencing input was peripheral blood. Every receptor here comes from a man aged 18 to 29 with active or convalescent COVID-19.

This clone came up a few times. This chain uses TRBV5-1 with TRBJ2-3; D is perhaps TRBD1 (6 bases). The V gene's germline CDR1 is SGHRS and CDR2 YFSETQ. The CDR3 is 15 amino acids. V lost 1 base and J lost 6, with 15 bases in between. The CDR3 here is CASSLQAGATDTQYF. CDR3 DNA sequence: TGCGCCAGCAGCTTGCAGGCAGGGGCCACCGATACGCAGTATTTT.

J is TRBJ1-2 and V is TRBV2; TRBD1 agrees at 7 bases. J was trimmed by 0 bases and V by 6 bases; bases with no gene match: 4. CDR1 is SNHLY, CDR2 FYNNEI, per germline. The CDR3 length is 14 residues. CDR3 protein: CASSTGVANYGYTF. CDR3 in DNA: TGTGCCAGCAGCACAGGGGTAGCTAACTATGGCTACACCTTC.

This sequence joins TRBV7-2 and TRBJ2-6; 7 positions agree with TRBD1. The CDR3 is 16 residues long. J gave up 3 bases and V 5 bases, and 7 bases lay outside the gene matches. The V gene's germline CDR1 is SGHTA and CDR2 FQGNSA. The CDR3 reads CASSLRTGHGANVLTF. CDR3 DNA sequence: TGTGCCAGCAGCCTCCGGACAGGCCATGGGGCCAACGTCCTGACTTTC.

This sequence joins TRBV3-1 (or the pseudogene TRBV3-2) and TRBJ2-3; 10 positions match TRBD2. CDR1 LGHDT and CDR2 YNNKEL come from the germline V gene (reference sequence). The V segment lost 4 bases and the J segment 2 bases; nucleotides outside the gene matches: 3. The CDR3 extends over 15 amino acids. In nucleotides, the CDR3 is TGTGCCAGCAGCCTAACTAGCGGGAACACAGATACGCAGTATTTT. Translation gives CASSLTSGNTDTQYF.

V usage is TRBV9 and J usage is TRBJ2-3; TRBD1 agrees at 7 bases. The trim removed 4 bases at V and 2 bases at J, leaving 10 bases unmatched. CDR3 length: 16 residues. CDR1 and CDR2 from the germline V gene are SGDLS and YYNGEE. The CDR3 DNA follows: TGTGCCAGCAGCACGGACCGGGACAGAGACACAGATACGCAGTATTTT. It specifies CASSTDRDRDTDTQYF.

The V call is TRBV11-2, the J call TRBJ1-4, with D possibly TRBD1 on 5 matching bases. The CDR3 extends over 16 amino acids. Germline V lookup: CDR1 SGHAT, CDR2 FQNNGV. V was trimmed by 4 bases and J by 0 bases, leaving 12 bases between them. The CDR3 spells CASSSRQGTTNEKLFF. For the CDR3, the DNA is TGTGCCAGCAGCTCACGGCAGGGTACAACTAATGAAAAACTGTTTTTT.

This sequence joins TRBV28 and TRBJ1-1; tentatively, D is TRBD1 (6 bases). CDR1 and CDR2 (germline): MDHEN, SYDVKM. Trimming took off 5 bases at V and 4 bases at J, with 14 bases between the two ends. The CDR3 has 14 residues. This CDR3 is CASSLPGHLTEAFF. The CDR3 nucleotides are TGTGCCAGCAGTCTACCGGGACACCTCACTGAAGCTTTCTTT.

The sample holds a few counts of this clone. V and J are TRBV6-4 and TRBJ2-2, with a weak D call TRBD2 (5 bases). This CDR3 comprises 14 residues. V dropped 0 bases and J dropped 7 bases, with 9 bases sitting between them. The germline gives CDR1 MRHNA, CDR2 SNTAGT. CDR3 nucleotide sequence: TGTGCCAGCAGTGACTCCGCCGGGGTCGGGGAGCTGTTTTTT. Its protein product is CASSDSAGVGELFF.

J is TRBJ2-3 and V is TRBV5-1; D gene ambiguous. V was shortened by 8 bases and J by 1 base, with 20 bases between the two germline ends. CDR3 length: 16 residues. Germline CDR1 SGHRS, CDR2 YFSETQ. The CDR3 loop is CASSPRGFIGTDTQYF. CDR3 in DNA: TGCGCCAGTAGCCCGCGAGGTTTTATTGGCACAGATACGCAGTATTTT.

J is TRBJ1-2 and V is TRBV7-9; 8 nucleotides line up with TRBD1. The CDR3 totals 17 residues. The V gene end was trimmed by 2 bases and the J gene end by 6 bases; junction bases not matched to a gene: 14. The germline V gene has CDR1 SEHNR and CDR2 FQNEAQ (reference sequence). The CDR3 DNA is TGTGCCAGCAGCTTATCCGCCGCAGGGGGCAATTTTGATGGCTACACCTTC. Translating gives CASSLSAAGGNFDGYTF.

The chain carries TRBV11-2 and TRBJ2-7, with TRBD1 matching over 8 bases. The germline CDR1 and CDR2 sequences are SGHAT and FQNNGV. The CDR3 covers 14 residues. J gave up 2 bases and V 5 bases, and 5 bases lay outside the gene matches. CDR3 sequence reads: CASSEDRVAYEQYF. As DNA, the CDR3 is TGTGCCAGCAGCGAGGACAGGGTGGCCTACGAGCAGTACTTC.

The V gene is TRBV7-9, the J gene TRBJ1-6; D is perhaps TRBD1 (5 bases). Trimming removed 2 bases at V and 7 bases at J, with 12 bases between. The CDR3 loop spans 15 amino acids. In germline, CDR1 is SEHNR, CDR2 FQNEAQ (reference sequence). The CDR3 nucleotides read TGTGCCAGCAGCTTATCGGGTCGGACAAATTCACCCCTCCACTTT. It is translated as CASSLSGRTNSPLHF.

The rearrangement uses TRBV5-6 and TRBJ2-7; D ambiguous. Germline V gene sequence: CDR1 SGHDT, CDR2 YYEEEE. Deletions cut 0 bases from V and 2 bases from J, with 15 bases between. The CDR3 is 16 amino acids. CDR3 nucleotides: TGTGCCAGCAGCTTGGTGATTGTAGGCAGGACCTACGAGCAGTACTTC. It is translated as CASSLVIVGRTYEQYF.

CDR3 in amino acids: CASSPTGAFNEQFF. The DNA for the CDR3 is TGCGCCAGCAGCCCGACAGGGGCCTTCAATGAGCAGTTCTTC. This rearrangement joins TRBV5-1 to TRBJ2-1, with 8 bases fitting TRBD1. Germline CDR1 reads SGHRS; CDR2 reads YFSETQ. Trimming removed 4 bases from V and 6 bases from J; junction bases left unmatched: 6. The CDR3 covers 14 residues.

The rearrangement links TRBV5-1 to TRBJ2-5, with 11 bases identical to TRBD2. Per the germline V gene, CDR1 is SGHRS and CDR2 is YFSETQ. The length of the CDR3 is 17 residues. The V segment lost 4 bases and the J segment 0 bases; nucleotides outside the gene matches: 8. The CDR3 DNA reads as TGCGCCAGCAGCCTCCCGTCTAGCGGGGGGTACCAAGAGACCCAGTACTTC. Amino acid sequence: CASSLPSSGGYQETQYF. Full variable domain (rest looked up from reference TRBV5-1 and TRBJ2-5): KAGVTQTPRYLIKTRGQQVTLSCSPISGHRSVSWYQQTPGQGLQFLFEYFSETQRNKGNFPGRFSGRQFSNSRSEMNVSTLELGDSALYLCASSLPSSGGYQETQYFGPGTRLLVL.

This clone showed up just a few times. The CDR3 DNA sequence: TGTGCCTGGAGTCTAGGGGGGGATCGCACCATATATTTT. This gives the protein CAWSLGGDRTIYF. The V gene is TRBV30, the J gene TRBJ1-3, with a possible D match to TRBD1 (6 bases). In germline, CDR1 is GTSNPN, CDR2 SVGIG (reference sequence). CDR3 size: 13 residues. Trimming stripped 2 bases from V and 9 bases from J, with 14 bases between.

The chain combines TRBV7-2 with TRBJ1-2; 10 nucleotides agree with TRBD1. V was pared by 1 base and J by 8 bases, with 4 bases of the junction left unmatched. The CDR3 has 14 amino acids. Germline V gene lookup returns CDR1 SGHTA and CDR2 FQGNSA. The DNA for the CDR3 is TGTGCCAGCAGCTTAGGAGGACAGGGGGTCGGCTACACCTTC. This sequence encodes CASSLGGQGVGYTF.

This CDR3 is CSVEGQYTEAFF. The CDR3 nucleotides are TGCAGCGTTGAAGGGCAGTACACTGAAGCTTTCTTT. The V gene is TRBV29-1, the J gene TRBJ1-1; no clear D. V lost 1 base and J lost 3, with 6 bases in between. This CDR3 contains 12 residues. Germline CDR1 is SQVTM and CDR2 is ANQGSEA.

The V call is TRBV12-3 or TRBV12-4, the J call TRBJ1-2; a weak D match, TRBD1 (6 bases). V lost 7 bases, J lost 8 bases, and 14 bases lay in between. CDR3 size: 12 residues. The DNA for the CDR3 is TGTGCCAGCAATACAGGGTTCGGAGGCTACACCTTC. Its protein product is CASNTGFGGYTF.

V and J are TRBV10-1 and TRBJ2-1; the match to TRBD2 covers 8 bases. V was clipped by 2 bases and J by 1 base; unmatched bases: 1. The CDR3 spans 15 residues. The germline V gene encodes CDR1 WNHNN and CDR2 SYGVQD (reference sequence). CDR3 DNA sequence: TGCGCCAGCAGTGAGATAGCGGGATCCTACAATGAGCAGTTCTTC. Encoded protein: CASSEIAGSYNEQFF.

In this sample, this clone turned up once. The gene calls are TRBV5-1 and TRBJ2-5; D unclear. The CDR3 totals 12 residues. CDR1 and CDR2 from the germline V gene are SGHRS and YFSETQ. The germline V and J ends were trimmed by 7 bases and 4 bases, with 11 bases remaining between them. The CDR3 DNA follows: TGCGCCAGCGGAGTGGCTTTAGAGACCCAGTACTTC. This gives the protein CASGVALETQYF.

The chain employs TRBV6-6 and TRBJ2-1, with TRBD2 matching 7 bases. The J segment lost 6 bases and the V segment lost 2 bases, leaving 7 bases of the junction unmatched. CDR1 is MNHNY and CDR2 is SVGAGI in the germline V gene (reference sequence). The CDR3 has 15 residues. CDR3 loop: CASSYAGDRLNEQFF. CDR3 bases: TGTGCCAGCAGTTACGCGGGGGATCGGCTCAATGAGCAGTTCTTC.

The J gene is TRBJ1-1, the V gene TRBV11-2; D gene ambiguous. V gave up 5 bases and J gave up 4 bases, with 17 bases separating them. Germline CDR1 SGHAT, CDR2 FQNNGV. The CDR3 has 15 amino acids. CDR3 bases: TGTGCCAGCAGCCGGTTACGGGAATGGAGCACTGAAGCTTTCTTT. Its protein is CASSRLREWSTEAFF. The whole variable domain, filled in from reference TRBV11-2 and TRBJ1-1, reads EAGVAQSPRYKIIEKRQSVAFWCNPISGHATLYWYQQILGQGPKLLIQFQNNGVVDDSQLPKDRFSAERLKGVDSTLKIQPAKLEDSAVYLCASSRLREWSTEAFFGQGTRLTVV.

The rearrangement links TRBV12-5 to TRBJ2-5; 8 bases align to TRBD2. This CDR3 is built from 18 residues. CDR1 is LGHNT, CDR2 FRNRAP, per germline. The trim removed 3 bases at V and 6 bases at J, leaving 18 bases unmatched. CDR3 in DNA: TGTGCTAGTGGTTTTTCGCCGTTCCCGGGACTAGTAGCGCAGACCCAGTACTTC. Encoded protein: CASGFSPFPGLVAQTQYF. The full variable domain, completed using reference TRBV12-5 and TRBJ2-5, is DARVTQTPRHKVTEMGQEVTMRCQPILGHNTVFWYRQTMMQGLELLAYFRNRAPLDDSGMPKDRFSAEMPDATLATLKIQPSEPRDSAVYFCASGFSPFPGLVAQTQYFGPGTRLLVL.

As regards this clone: This same CDR3 is encoded by further DNA sequences in the sample. The chain employs TRBV5-4 and TRBJ2-7; 7 nucleotides line up with TRBD1. CDR1 is SGHNT, CDR2 YYREEE, per germline (reference sequence). The CDR3 is 15 amino acids. The J segment lost 2 bases and the V segment lost 0 bases, leaving 5 bases of the junction unmatched. CDR3 loop: CASSLDRGQTYEQYF. The DNA for the CDR3 is TGTGCCAGCAGCTTGGATAGGGGGCAGACCTACGAGCAGTACTTC.

The J gene is TRBJ1-1, the V gene TRBV28; weak D call: TRBD1 (6 bases). CDR1 is MDHEN, CDR2 SYDVKM, per germline. V lost 5 bases to trimming and J lost 6 bases, with 16 bases between them. The CDR3 extends over 14 amino acids. Here the CDR3 DNA reads TGTGCCAGCAGTACACAGGGAAGCGGGGCTGAAGCTTTCTTT. This encodes CASSTQGSGAEAFF.

The chain is built from TRBV3-1 (or the pseudogene TRBV3-2) and TRBJ1-6; 9 bases are a match to TRBD1. Germline values: CDR1 LGHDT, CDR2 YNNKEL (reference sequence). This CDR3 is 14 amino acids long. The ends lost 7 bases at V and 7 bases at J; junction bases unmatched: 5. The DNA of the CDR3 is TGTGCCAGCACCGAGGGACAGGGAAATTCACCCCTCCACTTT. This translates into CASTEGQGNSPLHF.